This TCR beta chain was identified during a study of CD8 T cell repertoires and HIV-1 epitope variants. This clone was found a few times. The antigen is unknown. Repertoires were generated with immunoSEQ multiplex PCR, while TCRdb's copy carries only in-frame clones and drops some. The table records roughly 5,000 clones, about 70% of them present only once. The CDR3 has 14 residues. Germline-derived CDR1 and CDR2 are MNHEY and SVGAGI. V lost 7 bases to trimming and J lost 3 bases, with 12 bases between them. This clonotype originated in a male donor with HIV. The V call is TRBV6-5, the J call TRBJ2-2, with D maybe TRBD1 (6 bases). The sample consisted of cultured CD8+ T cells derived from PBMCs. CDR3 DNA sequence: TGTGCCAGCAATAGGGGGTTAGACACCGGGGAGCTGTTTTTT. Protein: CASNRGLDTGELFF.